This section outlines one TCR beta chain sequence together with its context. Its antigen is not identified. This record comes from a study of CD8+ T cells in alopecia areata. Notes on the study in general: Especially in alopecia totalis/universalis, lesional scalp showed greater clonality than normal scalp did.

The treatment is: oral pan-JAK inhibitor, 5-10 mg twice daily. Extracted from the samples, RNA was reverse transcribed into cDNA to serve as the sequencing template. Clones were sequenced by immunoSEQ multiplex PCR, and TCRdb holds only the in-frame ones, with some missing. The table includes around 190,000 clones, roughly three fifths detected once. The material was CD4+ T cells sorted from blood, obtained at week 49, from a patient treated with tofacitinib. This TCR was sampled from a human donor with alopecia areata.

CDR3 nucleotides: TGTGCCAGCACCCGGGACAGGACGGCCGGGGAGCTGTTTTTT. Translating it yields CASTRDRTAGELFF. The rearrangement links TRBV2 to TRBJ2-2; 8 nucleotides align to TRBD1. The CDR3 extends over 14 amino acids. Germline V gives CDR1 SNHLY, CDR2 FYNNEI. Losses at the gene ends were 7 bases for V and 6 bases for J; bases not matched to a gene: 7. Complete variable domain (other parts from reference TRBV2 and TRBJ2-2): EPEVTQTPSHQVTQMGQEVILRCVPISNHLYFYWYRQILGQKVEFLVSFYNNEISEKSEIFDDQFSVERPDGSNFTLKIRSTKLEDSAMYFCASTRDRTAGELFFGEGSRLTVL.